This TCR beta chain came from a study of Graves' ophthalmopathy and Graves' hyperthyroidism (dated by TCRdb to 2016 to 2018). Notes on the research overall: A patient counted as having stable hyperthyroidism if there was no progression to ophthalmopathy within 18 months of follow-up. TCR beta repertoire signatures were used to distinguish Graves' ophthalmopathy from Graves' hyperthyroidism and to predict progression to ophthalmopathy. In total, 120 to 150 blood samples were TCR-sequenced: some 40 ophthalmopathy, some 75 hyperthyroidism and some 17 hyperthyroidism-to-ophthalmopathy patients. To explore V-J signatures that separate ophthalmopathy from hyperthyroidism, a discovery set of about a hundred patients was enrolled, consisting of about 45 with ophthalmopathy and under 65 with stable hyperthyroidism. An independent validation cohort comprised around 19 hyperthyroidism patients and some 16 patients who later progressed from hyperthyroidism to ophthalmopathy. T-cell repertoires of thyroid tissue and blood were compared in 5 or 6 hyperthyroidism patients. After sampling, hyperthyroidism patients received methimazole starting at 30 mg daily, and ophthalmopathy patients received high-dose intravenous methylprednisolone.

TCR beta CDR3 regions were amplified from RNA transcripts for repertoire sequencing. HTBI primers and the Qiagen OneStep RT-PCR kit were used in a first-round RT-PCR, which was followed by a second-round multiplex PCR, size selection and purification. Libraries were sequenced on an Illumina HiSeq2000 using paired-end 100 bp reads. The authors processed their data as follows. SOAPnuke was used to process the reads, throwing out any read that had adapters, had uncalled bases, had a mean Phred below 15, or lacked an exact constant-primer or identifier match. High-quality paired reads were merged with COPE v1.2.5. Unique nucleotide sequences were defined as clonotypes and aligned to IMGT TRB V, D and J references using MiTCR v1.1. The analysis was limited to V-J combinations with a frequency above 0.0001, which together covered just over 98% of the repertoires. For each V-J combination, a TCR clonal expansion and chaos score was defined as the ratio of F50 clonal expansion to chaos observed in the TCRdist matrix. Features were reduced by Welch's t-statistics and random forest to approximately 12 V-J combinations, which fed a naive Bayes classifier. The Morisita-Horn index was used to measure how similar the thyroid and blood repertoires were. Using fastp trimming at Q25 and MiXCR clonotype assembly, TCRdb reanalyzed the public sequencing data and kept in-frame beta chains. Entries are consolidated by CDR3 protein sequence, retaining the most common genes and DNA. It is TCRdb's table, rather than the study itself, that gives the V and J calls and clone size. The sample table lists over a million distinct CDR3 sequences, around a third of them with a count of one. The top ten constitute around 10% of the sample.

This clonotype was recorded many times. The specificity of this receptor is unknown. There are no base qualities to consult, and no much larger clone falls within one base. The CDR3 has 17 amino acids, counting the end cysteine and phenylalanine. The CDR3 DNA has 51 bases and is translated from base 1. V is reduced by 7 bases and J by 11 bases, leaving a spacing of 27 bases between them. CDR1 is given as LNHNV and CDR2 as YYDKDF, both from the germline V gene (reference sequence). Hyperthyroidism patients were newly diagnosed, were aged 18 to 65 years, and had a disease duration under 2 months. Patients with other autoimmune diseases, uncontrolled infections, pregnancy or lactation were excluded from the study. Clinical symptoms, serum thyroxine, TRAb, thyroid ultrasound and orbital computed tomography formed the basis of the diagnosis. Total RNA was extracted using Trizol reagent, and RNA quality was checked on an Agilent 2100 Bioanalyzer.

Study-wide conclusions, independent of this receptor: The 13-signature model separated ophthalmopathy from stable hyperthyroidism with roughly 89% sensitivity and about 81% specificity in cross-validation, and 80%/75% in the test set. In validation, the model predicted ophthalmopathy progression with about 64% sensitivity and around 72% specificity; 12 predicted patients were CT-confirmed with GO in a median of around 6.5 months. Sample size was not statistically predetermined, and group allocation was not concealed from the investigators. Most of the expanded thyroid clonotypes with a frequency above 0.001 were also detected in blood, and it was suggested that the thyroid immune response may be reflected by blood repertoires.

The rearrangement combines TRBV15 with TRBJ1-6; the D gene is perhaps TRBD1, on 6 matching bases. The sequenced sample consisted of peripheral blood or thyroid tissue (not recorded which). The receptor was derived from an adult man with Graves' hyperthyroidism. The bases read TGTGCCACCACCTTGGCGGGGGCCTCAATCCAGTTTGCACCCCTCCACTTT. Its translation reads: CATTLAGASIQFAPLHF.